The rows below give T cell receptor beta chains drawn from one sample of a study of cytomegalovirus exposure and HLA in healthy donors. Method: immunoSEQ multiplex PCR; TCRdb's copy keeps in-frame clones and lacks some. The data show some 130,000 clones, with less than 10% seen just once and less than 2% held by the top ten. Material for sequencing was PBMCs. These receptors were collected from a man aged 45 to 65 in good health and CMV-seronegative. CDR3s include the opening cysteine and the closing phenylalanine or tryptophan. The D gene is left open where the match is weak. The size of a clone is reported for some rows only, either as once, few or many, or as a class for expanded clones.

>TRBV11-3|TRBJ2-2|TRBD1|few
TGTGCCAGCAGCTACCTGACAGGGGCCGGGGAGCTGTTTTTT
CASSYLTGAGELFF
>TRBV28|TRBJ2-5|NA|NA
TGTGCCAGCAGTTTATTTCGGGGGAGGTACCAAGAGACCCAGTACTTC
CASSLFRGRYQETQYF
>TRBV9|TRBJ1-4|NA|few
TGTGCCAGCAGCGTAGGAACCAGGGGTGGCGAAAAACTGTTTTTT
CASSVGTRGGEKLFF
>TRBV4-2|TRBJ1-4|TRBD1|few
TGTGCCAGCAGCCAAAAAGGACAGGGTGGTGAAAAACTGTTTTTT
CASSQKGQGGEKLFF
>TRBV7-2|TRBJ2-3|NA|few
TGTGCCAGCGGGCAGGGGGGTGGGTCAGATACGCAGTATTTT
CASGQGGGSDTQYF
>TRBV19|TRBJ1-5|NA|few
TGTGCCAGTAGTATTACGGGGGATAGCAATCAGCCCCAGCATTTT
CASSITGDSNQPQHF
>TRBV10-3|TRBJ1-2|TRBD1|few
TGTGCCATCAGTGAGATACGGGGACAGGGAGGTGGCTACACCTTC
CAISEIRGQGGGYTF
>TRBV7-9|TRBJ1-5|TRBD1|NA
TGTGCCAGCAGCTGGGACAGGGGTGGGATGGGCAATCAGCCCCAGCATTTT
CASSWDRGGMGNQPQHF
>TRBV5-8|TRBJ2-7|TRBD1|NA
TGTGCCAGCAGGGGACAGGGGGCGCGGGAGCAGTACTTC
CASRGQGAREQYF
>TRBV29-1|TRBJ1-4|NA|few
TGCAGCGTCGGCGGGGAAGACAATGAAAAACTGTTTTTT
CSVGGEDNEKLFF
>TRBV9|TRBJ2-7|NA|few
TGTGCCAGCAGCGTAGGGCCGGGAGAACCCTACGAGCAGTACTTC
CASSVGPGEPYEQYF
>TRBV6-5|TRBJ1-1|TRBD1|few
TGTGCCAGCAGTTACCAGGGAAGGGGGCGAGAAGCTTTCTTT
CASSYQGRGREAFF
>TRBV6-5|TRBJ2-3|NA|NA
TGTGCCAGCAGTTTCAACGGACTCCCCTCCACAGATACGCAGTATTTT
CASSFNGLPSTDTQYF
>TRBV6-6|TRBJ2-7|NA|few
TGTGCCAGCGGCCCGGGGCAGGGGGGAATCTACGAGCAGTACTTC
CASGPGQGGIYEQYF
>TRBV5-5|TRBJ2-7|NA|NA
TGTGCCAGCAGCTTCGGGTCGGCCTACGAGCAGTACTTC
CASSFGSAYEQYF
>TRBV5-1|TRBJ2-3|NA|NA
TGCGCCAGCAGGTCCATACTCACAGATACGCAGTATTTT
CASRSILTDTQYF
>TRBV6-4|TRBJ2-2|TRBD1|NA
TGTGCCACCAAGACAGGGATCGGTGGGACCGGGGAGCTGTTTTTT
CATKTGIGGTGELFF
>TRBV2|TRBJ1-2|NA|NA
TGTGCCAGCAGTGCAGGGGCCAATAACTATGGCTACACCTTC
CASSAGANNYGYTF
>TRBV6-1|TRBJ1-2|NA|NA
TGTGCCACCGGCCCGACAGGAAGAGCTAACTATGGCTACACCTTC
CATGPTGRANYGYTF
>TRBV6-5|TRBJ1-5|TRBD1|NA
TGTGCCAGCAGTTACCTGGGACAGCGCCATCAGCCCCAGCATTTT
CASSYLGQRHQPQHF
>TRBV19|TRBJ1-1|NA|few
TGTGCCAGTAGTATGGGGCAAGGGCTGTACACTGAAGCTTTCTTT
CASSMGQGLYTEAFF
>TRBV7-9|TRBJ2-5|TRBD1|NA
TGTGCCAGCAGTACAGGGGGTAGGGAGACCCAGTACTTC
CASSTGGRETQYF
>TRBV19|TRBJ1-4|TRBD1|few
TGTGCCAGTAGTACTCTTCGACAGGGGCCAAATGAAAAACTGTTTTTT
CASSTLRQGPNEKLFF
>TRBV2|TRBJ2-3|TRBD2|few
TGTGCCAGCAGTGGGTTAGCGGGTAGAACAGATACGCAGTATTTT
CASSGLAGRTDTQYF
>TRBV5-1|TRBJ2-5|TRBD2|NA
TGCGCCAGCAGCTTTGGGACCGTTAGCGGGAGAATCCAAGAGACCCAGTACTTC
CASSFGTVSGRIQETQYF
>TRBV19|TRBJ2-3|TRBD2|NA
TGTGCCAGTAGTGCTCAGAGTGGGAGGGCCGCAGATACGCAGTATTTT
CASSAQSGRAADTQYF
>TRBV18|TRBJ2-7|TRBD1|NA
TGTGCCAGCTCCCCCGGGACAGGGGAGACCTACGAGCAGTACTTC
CASSPGTGETYEQYF